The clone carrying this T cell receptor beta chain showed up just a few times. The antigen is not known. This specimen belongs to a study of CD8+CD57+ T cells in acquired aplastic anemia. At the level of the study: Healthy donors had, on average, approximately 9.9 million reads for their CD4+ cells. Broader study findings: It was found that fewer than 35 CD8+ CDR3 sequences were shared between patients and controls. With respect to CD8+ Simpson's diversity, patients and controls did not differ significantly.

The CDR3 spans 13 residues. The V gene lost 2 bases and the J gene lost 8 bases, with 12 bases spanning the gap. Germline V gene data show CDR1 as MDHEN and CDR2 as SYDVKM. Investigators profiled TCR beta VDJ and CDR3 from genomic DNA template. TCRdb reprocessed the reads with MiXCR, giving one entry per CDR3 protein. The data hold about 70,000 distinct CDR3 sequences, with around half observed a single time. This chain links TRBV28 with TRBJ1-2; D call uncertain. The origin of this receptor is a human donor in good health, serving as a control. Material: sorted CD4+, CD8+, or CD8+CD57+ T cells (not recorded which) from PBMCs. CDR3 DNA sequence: TGTGCCAGCAGTTTAGGTGTAGGTTCGGGCTACACCTTC. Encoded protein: CASSLGVGSGYTF.